The rows below give T cell receptor beta chains drawn from one sample of a study of human T cells and chemical hapten exposure. TCRdb ran MiXCR on the RACE reads and lists one entry per CDR3 protein. The sample records over 55,000 distinct CDR3 sequences, about an eighth being singletons. The sample here was whole blood, taken in connection with sensitization to the hapten diphenylcyclopropenone (DPC). The receptors derive from a man aged 25 to 40 with alopecia areata. Some clones in this sample may be carry-over from other donors' samples. Both conserved end residues are trimmed from each CDR3. Each record gives: D gene, V gene, J gene, CDR3 protein. A D gene is named only where the DNA matches it firmly.

D gene: NA; V gene: TRBV6-2/TRBV6-3; J gene: TRBJ2-7; CDR3 protein: ASSYGGSEQY
D gene: NA; V gene: TRBV3-1; J gene: TRBJ2-3; CDR3 protein: ASSPRDRGDTQY
D gene: NA; V gene: TRBV20-1; J gene: TRBJ2-6; CDR3 protein: SARGPIRTSSGANVLT
D gene: NA; V gene: TRBV6-2/TRBV6-3; J gene: TRBJ1-1; CDR3 protein: ASSYALNTEAF
D gene: NA; V gene: TRBV7-6; J gene: TRBJ2-7; CDR3 protein: ASSLARGGVTYEQY
D gene: TRBD1; V gene: TRBV2; J gene: TRBJ1-4; CDR3 protein: ASSGWDSGEKLF
D gene: NA; V gene: TRBV5-1; J gene: TRBJ2-1; CDR3 protein: ASRTTEYNEQF
D gene: NA; V gene: TRBV20-1; J gene: TRBJ2-7; CDR3 protein: SARESARIYEQY
D gene: TRBD2; V gene: TRBV7-6; J gene: TRBJ2-3; CDR3 protein: ASSLSGGLGHTQY
D gene: NA; V gene: TRBV3-1; J gene: TRBJ1-1; CDR3 protein: ASSLRGTSYTEAF
D gene: NA; V gene: TRBV2; J gene: TRBJ2-1; CDR3 protein: ASGKPGHLYNEQF
D gene: NA; V gene: TRBV24-1; J gene: TRBJ1-4; CDR3 protein: ATSDSGIASEKLF
D gene: NA; V gene: TRBV5-1; J gene: TRBJ2-5; CDR3 protein: ASSPDETQY
D gene: NA; V gene: TRBV20-1; J gene: TRBJ2-7; CDR3 protein: SANRDTGPPYEQY
D gene: TRBD1; V gene: TRBV6-1; J gene: TRBJ1-2; CDR3 protein: ASSRGTGRSVLYT
D gene: NA; V gene: TRBV7-3; J gene: TRBJ2-2; CDR3 protein: ASSLQITGELF
D gene: NA; V gene: TRBV6-5; J gene: TRBJ1-2; CDR3 protein: ASSPLANYGYT
D gene: NA; V gene: TRBV20-1; J gene: TRBJ1-1; CDR3 protein: SARGSTGKAF
D gene: NA; V gene: TRBV5-5; J gene: TRBJ1-2; CDR3 protein: ASSLEVYGYT
D gene: TRBD1; V gene: TRBV6-5; J gene: TRBJ1-3; CDR3 protein: ASSRTGTGNTIY
D gene: TRBD2; V gene: TRBV7-6; J gene: TRBJ2-1; CDR3 protein: ASSSPWVAGDKNEQF
D gene: NA; V gene: TRBV12-3/TRBV12-4; J gene: TRBJ1-3; CDR3 protein: ASSLVAGAGNTIY
D gene: NA; V gene: TRBV11-2; J gene: TRBJ2-7; CDR3 protein: ASSLDYVLSYEQY
D gene: TRBD2; V gene: TRBV6-2/TRBV6-3; J gene: TRBJ2-1; CDR3 protein: ASSYSPLAGVYNEQF
D gene: NA; V gene: TRBV19; J gene: TRBJ1-2; CDR3 protein: ASSIVGRKTYGYT
D gene: NA; V gene: TRBV6-6; J gene: TRBJ1-4; CDR3 protein: ASSQTGKLF
D gene: NA; V gene: TRBV7-2; J gene: TRBJ2-6; CDR3 protein: ASSFQGAGANVLT
D gene: NA; V gene: TRBV11-2; J gene: TRBJ1-6; CDR3 protein: ASSRAGNGPYNSPLH
D gene: TRBD1; V gene: TRBV2; J gene: TRBJ2-2; CDR3 protein: ASSGQGPAGELF
D gene: NA; V gene: TRBV5-6; J gene: TRBJ1-1; CDR3 protein: ASSLMTAEAF
D gene: NA; V gene: TRBV3-1; J gene: TRBJ1-1; CDR3 protein: ASSHLVGLMNTEAF
D gene: TRBD2; V gene: TRBV6-4; J gene: TRBJ2-3; CDR3 protein: ASSPAGESGTDTQY